These T cell receptor beta chains were read from a single sample in a study of T-cell reconstitution after alpha-beta-depleted transplantation in children. TCRdb redid the calling of the PCR reads with MiXCR, one entry per CDR3 protein. The sample carries more than 150,000 distinct CDR3 sequences, less than 15% recorded once. Specimen: PBMCs from the stem cell graft donor, collected from the stem cell graft. These receptors all come from a human donor who donated a stem cell graft to a child with acute lymphoblastic leukemia. Each CDR3 is given with its conserved first and last residue. D genes are given only for firm matches. A row's size may be missing; if present it is once, few, many or a size class.

clone size: many
V gene: TRBV20-1
D gene: TRBD1
CDR3 protein: CSATGQGYEAFF

clone size: many
V gene: TRBV2
D gene: TRBD2
CDR3 protein: CASRKAGVVADTQYF

clone size: -
V gene: TRBV10-2
D gene: TRBD2
CDR3 protein: CASSDLAGGPRNTGELFF

clone size: -
V gene: TRBV11-2
D gene: -
CDR3 protein: CASSLDWRSSRNEQFF

clone size: many
V gene: TRBV4-1
D gene: TRBD1
CDR3 protein: CASSRVGDRGTDTQYF

clone size: many
V gene: TRBV29-1
D gene: -
CDR3 protein: CSVEWFRETQYF

clone size: many
V gene: TRBV7-2
D gene: -
CDR3 protein: CASSRMDSPIVDTQYF

clone size: many
V gene: TRBV12-3/TRBV12-4
D gene: -
CDR3 protein: CASSFPSSKTGELFF

clone size: -
V gene: TRBV27
D gene: -
CDR3 protein: CASSLSWHRNNEQFF

clone size: few
V gene: TRBV5-5
D gene: -
CDR3 protein: CASSLEWGLAFF

clone size: -
V gene: TRBV18
D gene: -
CDR3 protein: CASSFRGRIQYF

clone size: many
V gene: TRBV5-1
D gene: -
CDR3 protein: CASSPGTQGNIQYF

clone size: many
V gene: TRBV5-1
D gene: TRBD1
CDR3 protein: CASSSTGGEEKLFF

clone size: many
V gene: TRBV10-3
D gene: TRBD1
CDR3 protein: CAISERTGLNTEAFF

clone size: many
V gene: TRBV20-1
D gene: TRBD2
CDR3 protein: CSARDLLLAGGPNEQFF

clone size: -
V gene: TRBV12-3/TRBV12-4
D gene: -
CDR3 protein: CASSTGRRDIQYF

clone size: few
V gene: TRBV6-5
D gene: -
CDR3 protein: CASSLDSVSYNQQFF